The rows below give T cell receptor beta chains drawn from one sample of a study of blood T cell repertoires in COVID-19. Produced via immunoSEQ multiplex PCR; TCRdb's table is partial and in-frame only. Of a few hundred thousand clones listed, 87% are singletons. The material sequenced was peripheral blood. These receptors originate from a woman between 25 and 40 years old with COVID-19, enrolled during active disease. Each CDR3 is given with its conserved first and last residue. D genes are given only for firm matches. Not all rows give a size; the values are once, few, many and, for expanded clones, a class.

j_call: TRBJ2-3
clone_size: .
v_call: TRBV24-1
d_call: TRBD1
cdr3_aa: CATSDLRQGDGYTQYF
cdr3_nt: TGTGCCACCAGTGATTTGCGGCAGGGGGATGGTTATACGCAGTATTTT

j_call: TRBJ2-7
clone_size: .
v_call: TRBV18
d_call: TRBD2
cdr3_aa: CASHLSGRGEQYF
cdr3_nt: TGTGCCAGCCACCTTAGCGGGAGAGGCGAGCAGTACTTC

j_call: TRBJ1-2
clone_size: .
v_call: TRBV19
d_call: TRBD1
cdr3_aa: CASRALGAGGFGYTF
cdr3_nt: TGTGCCAGTAGAGCTTTAGGGGCAGGGGGCTTCGGCTACACCTTC

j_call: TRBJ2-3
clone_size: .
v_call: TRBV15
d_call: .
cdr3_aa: CATSRDLGSTDTQYF
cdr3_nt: TGTGCCACCAGCAGAGATCTCGGTAGCACAGATACGCAGTATTTT

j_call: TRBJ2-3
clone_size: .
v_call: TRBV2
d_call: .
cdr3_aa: CASSEVVAGRQYF
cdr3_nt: TGTGCCAGCAGTGAAGTGGTTGCGGGTAGGCAGTATTTT

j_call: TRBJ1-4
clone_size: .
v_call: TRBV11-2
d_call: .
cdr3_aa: CASSLPPSYRNHEKLFF
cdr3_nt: TGTGCCAGCAGCTTACCCCCATCTTACAGGAACCATGAAAAACTGTTTTTT

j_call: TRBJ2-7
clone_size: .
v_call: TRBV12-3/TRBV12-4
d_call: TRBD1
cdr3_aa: CASSHDREREQYF
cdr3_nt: TGTGCCAGCAGCCATGACAGGGAAAGGGAGCAGTACTTC

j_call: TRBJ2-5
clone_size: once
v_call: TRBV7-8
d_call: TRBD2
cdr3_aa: CASSFPLLTSGKETQYF
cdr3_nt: TGTGCCAGCAGCTTCCCCCTCCTGACCAGCGGGAAAGAGACCCAGTACTTC

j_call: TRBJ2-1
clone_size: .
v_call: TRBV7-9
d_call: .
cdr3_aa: CASSRVSREPNEQFF
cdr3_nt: TGTGCCAGCAGCCGCGTCTCGAGGGAGCCCAATGAGCAGTTCTTC

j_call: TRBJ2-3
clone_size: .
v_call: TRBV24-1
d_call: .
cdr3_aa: CATSDPGEAGADTQYF
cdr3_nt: TGTGCCACCAGTGATCCCGGGGAAGCCGGTGCAGATACGCAGTATTTT

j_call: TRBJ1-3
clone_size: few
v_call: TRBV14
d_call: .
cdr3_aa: CASSPRVDGNTIYF
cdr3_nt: TGTGCCAGCAGCCCCAGGGTAGATGGAAACACCATATATTTT

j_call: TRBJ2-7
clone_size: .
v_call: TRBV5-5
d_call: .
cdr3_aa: CASSLASVQSWGEQYF
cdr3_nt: TGTGCCAGCAGCTTGGCTAGCGTTCAATCCTGGGGAGAGCAGTACTTC